These 19 T cell receptor beta chains were all obtained from the same sample, sequenced in a study of blood T cell repertoires in COVID-19. Here immunoSEQ multiplex PCR was the method, and the copy in TCRdb shows in-frame clones only, minus some. The sample holds hundreds of thousands of clones, 85% to 90% seen once. What was sequenced was peripheral blood. Receptors originate from a woman aged 50 to 65 with COVID-19, enrolled during active disease.

The genes are TRBV7-9 and TRBJ2-7; D call uncertain. The CDR3 contains 13 residues. CDR1 SEHNR and CDR2 FQNEAQ come from the germline V gene (reference sequence). Trimming shortened V by 0 bases and J by 4 bases, and 7 bases separated the two germline ends. The CDR3 loop is CASSLARQYEQYF. CDR3 sequence (DNA): TGTGCCAGCAGCTTAGCGCGCCAATACGAGCAGTACTTC.

The chain recombines TRBV29-1 with TRBJ1-4; 7 bases are a match to TRBD1. The V gene's germline CDR1 is SQVTM and CDR2 ANQGSEA. Unmatched junction bases numbered 8, after V lost 5 bases and J lost 8 bases. The CDR3 length is 13 residues. As DNA, the CDR3 is TGCAGCGTTCGAGGGGGCGCGTACGAAAAACTGTTTTTT. This codes for CSVRGGAYEKLFF.

This clone was detected only once. V usage is TRBV3-1 (or the pseudogene TRBV3-2) and J usage is TRBJ1-4, with 8 bases aligning to TRBD1. The trim removed 2 bases at V and 8 bases at J, leaving 7 bases unmatched. The CDR3 covers 15 residues. CDR1 is LGHDT and CDR2 is YNNKEL in the germline V gene (reference sequence). CDR3 DNA: TGTGCCAGCAGCCAATCACAGGGGGTCGGGGAAAAACTGTTTTTT. The encoded protein is CASSQSQGVGEKLFF.

J is TRBJ2-3 and V is TRBV11-2; D is possibly TRBD2 (5 bases). The CDR3 contains 14 residues. V shed 4 bases and J shed 0 bases, with 8 bases lying between them. Germline V lookup: CDR1 SGHAT, CDR2 FQNNGV. CDR3 DNA sequence: TGTGCCAGCAGCTACAGCGGTAGCACAGATACGCAGTATTTT. Protein product: CASSYSGSTDTQYF.

The chain combines TRBV5-4 with TRBJ2-2; TRBD2 matches 8 bases. Trimming took 7 bases from V and 4 from J; bases not matched to a gene: 6. The CDR3 extends over 14 amino acids. Germline CDR1 and CDR2: SGHNT and YYREEE (reference sequence). The CDR3: CASSAGGFTGELFF. The CDR3 DNA follows: TGTGCCAGCTCCGCGGGGGGTTTCACCGGGGAGCTGTTTTTT.

V gene TRBV18 combines with J gene TRBJ1-1; D is unclear. Germline V gene sequence: CDR1 KGHSH, CDR2 LQKENI. The CDR3 consists of 14 residues. Trimming took 3 bases from V and 1 from J, leaving 9 bases between them. The CDR3: CASSPYAANTEAFF. Here the CDR3 DNA reads TGTGCCAGCTCACCTTACGCGGCGAACACTGAAGCTTTCTTT.

This clone came up once. This chain connects TRBV19 to TRBJ1-3; a weak D match, TRBD1 (5 bases). Per the germline V gene, CDR1 is LNHDA and CDR2 is SQIVND (reference sequence). V lost 7 bases, J lost 7 bases, and 20 bases lay in between. This CDR3 comprises 15 residues. CDR3 region: CASTPGQRLRNTIYF. In DNA form, the CDR3 reads TGTGCCAGTACCCCCGGACAAAGATTGAGGAACACCATATATTTT.

The rearrangement joins TRBV7-3 to TRBJ2-3, with 9 bases fitting TRBD2. The CDR3 consists of 15 residues. The V gene's germline CDR1 is SGHTA and CDR2 FQGTGA. Germline trimming cut 5 bases from V and 1 base from J; bases unmatched to any gene: 4. CDR3 protein: CASSPSGTRTDTQYF. Written as DNA, the CDR3 is TGTGCCAGCAGCCCTAGCGGGACCCGCACAGATACGCAGTATTTT.

The chain couples TRBV5-1 to TRBJ1-4; 10 bases match TRBD1. Trimming at V came to 3 bases and at J to 3 bases, leaving 14 bases not matched to a gene. CDR1 SGHRS and CDR2 YFSETQ come from the germline V gene. CDR3 length: 19 residues. The CDR3 spells CASSSDRTGGAASNEKLFF. Here the CDR3 DNA reads TGCGCCAGCAGCTCCGATCGGACAGGGGGAGCTGCGTCTAATGAAAAACTGTTTTTT.

The V call is TRBV29-1, the J call TRBJ1-5; maybe TRBD1 (5 bases). The CDR3 contains 13 residues. The germline CDR1 and CDR2 sequences are SQVTM and ANQGSEA. The germline V and J ends were trimmed by 1 base and 6 bases, with 10 bases remaining between them. CDR3 DNA sequence: TGCAGCGTTGAAGTCAACGGGGGTCAGCCCCAGCATTTT. Translating it yields CSVEVNGGQPQHF.

The rearrangement links TRBV7-2 to TRBJ1-5, with D maybe TRBD1 (5 bases). CDR3 length: 15 amino acids. Looked up from germline, CDR1 is SGHTA and CDR2 is FQGNSA. V dropped 3 bases and J dropped 3 bases, with 12 bases sitting between them. DNA for the CDR3: TGTGCCAGCAGCTTTTCCGGGGGATTCAATCAGCCCCAGCATTTT. It encodes CASSFSGGFNQPQHF.

The chain combines TRBV3-1 (or the pseudogene TRBV3-2) with TRBJ2-1, with 7 bases identical to TRBD1. This CDR3 contains 16 residues. V shed 1 base and J 2 bases; nucleotides not matched to a gene: 5. Germline CDR1 is LGHDT and CDR2 is YNNKEL (reference sequence). DNA of the CDR3: TGTGCCAGCAGCCAAGCTTGGGGGACAGCCTACAATGAGCAGTTCTTC. This gives the protein CASSQAWGTAYNEQFF.

The chain has TRBV2 and TRBJ2-7, with 10 bases identical to TRBD2. Germline CDR1 is SNHLY and CDR2 is FYNNEI. The J segment lost 6 bases and the V segment lost 4 bases, leaving 6 bases of the junction unmatched. This CDR3 is built from 14 residues. CDR3 region: CASSAGLASIEQYF. The CDR3 region has the DNA TGTGCCAGCAGTGCGGGACTAGCGTCGATCGAGCAGTACTTC. The entire variable domain, with the rest obtained from reference TRBV2 and TRBJ2-7, is as follows: EPEVTQTPSHQVTQMGQEVILRCVPISNHLYFYWYRQILGQKVEFLVSFYNNEISEKSEIFDDQFSVERPDGSNFTLKIRSTKLEDSAMYFCASSAGLASIEQYFGPGTRLTVT.

The chain carries TRBV24-1 and TRBJ1-1; a possible D gene is TRBD1 (6 bases). V was trimmed by 1 base and J by 11 bases, leaving 13 bases between them. The CDR3 covers 13 residues. Germline CDR1 is KGHDR and CDR2 is SFDVKD. Here the CDR3 DNA reads TGTGCCACCAGTGATTTTTCGGGGGGCAAGGCTTTCTTT. This gives the protein CATSDFSGGKAFF.

The V and J genes are TRBV5-1 and TRBJ1-3; 8 bases fit TRBD1. The V and J ends lost 4 bases and 9 bases, in that order; junction bases with no gene match: 6. Germline V gene data show CDR1 as SGHRS and CDR2 as YFSETQ. This CDR3 has 13 residues. The CDR3 bases are TGCGCCAGCAGCCTTGGACAGGGAGCCACCATATATTTT. As protein: CASSLGQGATIYF.

V usage is TRBV7-9 and J usage is TRBJ2-3, with TRBD2 identical over 11 bases. V lost 2 bases to trimming and J lost 11 bases; unmatched junction nucleotides: 9. The length of the CDR3 is 15 residues. Germline V gene sequence: CDR1 SEHNR, CDR2 FQNEAQ (reference sequence). The CDR3 region has the DNA TGTGCCAGCAGCTTAACCGGGACTAGCGGTACCCGGCAGTATTTT. This encodes CASSLTGTSGTRQYF.

The V gene is TRBV6-1, the J gene TRBJ2-3; 10 bases fit TRBD2. Germline V gene data show CDR1 as MNHNS and CDR2 as SASEGT. This CDR3 has 14 residues. The J segment lost 7 bases and the V segment lost 2 bases, leaving 3 bases of the junction unmatched. CDR3 protein: CASSEQRGGNTQYF. The CDR3 coding sequence is TGTGCCAGCAGTGAACAGCGGGGGGGAAATACGCAGTATTTT.

This sequence joins TRBV20-1 and TRBJ1-5; D is perhaps TRBD1 (6 bases). This CDR3 has 16 amino acids. Germline CDR1 reads DFQATT; CDR2 reads SNEGSKA (reference sequence). V was shortened by 3 bases and J by 1 base, with 16 bases between the two germline ends. CDR3 protein: CSASSLRGGSNQPQHF. DNA of the CDR3: TGCAGTGCTAGTTCCCTAAGGGGGGGCAGCAATCAGCCCCAGCATTTT.

The chain employs TRBV27 and TRBJ1-1; 11 nucleotides agree with TRBD1. CDR3 size: 14 residues. The V and J ends lost 5 bases and 12 bases, in that order; junction bases with no gene match: 11. Germline CDR1 MNHEY, CDR2 SMNVEV (reference sequence). The CDR3 loop is CASSPPGQGAGTFF. Here the CDR3 DNA reads TGTGCCAGCAGTCCTCCAGGACAGGGGGCTGGAACTTTCTTT.